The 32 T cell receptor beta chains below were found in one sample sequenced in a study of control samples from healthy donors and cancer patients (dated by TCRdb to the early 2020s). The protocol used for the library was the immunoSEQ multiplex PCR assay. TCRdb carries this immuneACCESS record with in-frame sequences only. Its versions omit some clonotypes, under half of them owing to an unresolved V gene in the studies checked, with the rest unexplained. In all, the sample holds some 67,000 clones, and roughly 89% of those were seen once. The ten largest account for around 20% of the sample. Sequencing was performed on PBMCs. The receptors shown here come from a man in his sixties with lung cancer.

The DNA of the CDR3 is TGCGCCAGCAACCAACTAGCGGGGGGCACAGATACGCAGTATTTT. This encodes CASNQLAGGTDTQYF. The V call is TRBV5-1, the J call TRBJ2-3; TRBD2 matches at 11 bases. J lost 1 base, V lost 6 bases, and 4 bases had no gene match. The CDR3 runs to 15 residues. CDR1 is SGHRS, CDR2 YFSETQ, per germline.

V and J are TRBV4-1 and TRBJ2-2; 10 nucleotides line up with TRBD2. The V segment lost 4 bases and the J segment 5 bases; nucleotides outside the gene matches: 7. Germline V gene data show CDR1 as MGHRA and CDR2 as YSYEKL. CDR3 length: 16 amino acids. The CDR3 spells CASSPRTSGDTGELFF. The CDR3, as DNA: TGCGCCAGCAGCCCCCGGACTAGCGGAGATACCGGGGAGCTGTTTTTT.

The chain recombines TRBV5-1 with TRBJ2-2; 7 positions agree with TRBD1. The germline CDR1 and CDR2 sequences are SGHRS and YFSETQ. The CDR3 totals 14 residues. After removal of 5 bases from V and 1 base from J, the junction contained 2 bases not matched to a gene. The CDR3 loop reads CASRGQMNTGELFF. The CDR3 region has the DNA TGCGCCAGCAGGGGACAGATGAACACCGGGGAGCTGTTTTTT.

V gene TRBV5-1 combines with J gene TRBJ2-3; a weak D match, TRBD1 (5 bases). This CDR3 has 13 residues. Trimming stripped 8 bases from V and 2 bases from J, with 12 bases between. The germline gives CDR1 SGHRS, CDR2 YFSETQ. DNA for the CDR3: TGCGCCAGTTATCAGGGTCTCACAGATACGCAGTATTTT. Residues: CASYQGLTDTQYF.

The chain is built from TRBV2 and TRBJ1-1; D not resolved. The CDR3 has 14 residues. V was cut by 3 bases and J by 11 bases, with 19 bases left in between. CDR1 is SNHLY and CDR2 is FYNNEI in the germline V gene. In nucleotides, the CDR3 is TGTGCCAGCAGTGAGTCTGGCGGTTGGGCAATCGCTTTCTTT. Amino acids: CASSESGGWAIAFF.

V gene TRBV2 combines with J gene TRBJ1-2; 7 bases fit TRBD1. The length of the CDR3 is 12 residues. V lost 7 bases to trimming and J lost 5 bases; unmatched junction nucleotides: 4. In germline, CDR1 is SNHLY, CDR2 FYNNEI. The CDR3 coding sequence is TGTGCCAGCACTTTACAGGGGTATGGCTACACCTTC. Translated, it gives CASTLQGYGYTF.

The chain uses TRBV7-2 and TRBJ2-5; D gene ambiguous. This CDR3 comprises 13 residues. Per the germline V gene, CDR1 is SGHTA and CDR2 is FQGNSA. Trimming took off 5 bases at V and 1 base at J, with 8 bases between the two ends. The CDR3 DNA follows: TGTGCCAGCAGCCGTGACATCCAAGAGACCCAGTACTTC. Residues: CASSRDIQETQYF. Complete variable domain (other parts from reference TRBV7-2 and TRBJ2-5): GAGVSQSPSNKVTEKGKDVELRCDPISGHTALYWYRQSLGQGLEFLIYFQGNSAPDKSGLPSDRFSAERTGGSVSTLTIQRTQQEDSAVYLCASSRDIQETQYFGPGTRLLVL.

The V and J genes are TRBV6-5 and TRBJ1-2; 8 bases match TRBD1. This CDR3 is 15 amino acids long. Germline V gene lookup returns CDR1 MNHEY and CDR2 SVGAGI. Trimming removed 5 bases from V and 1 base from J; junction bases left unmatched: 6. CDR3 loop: CASSTYRGFNYGYTF. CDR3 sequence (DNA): TGTGCCAGCAGTACCTACAGGGGGTTTAACTATGGCTACACCTTC.

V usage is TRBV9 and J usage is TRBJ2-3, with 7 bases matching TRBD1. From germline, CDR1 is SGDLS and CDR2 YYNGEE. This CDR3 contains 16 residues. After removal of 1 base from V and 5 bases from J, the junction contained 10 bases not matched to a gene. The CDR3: CASSVKGANTGDTQYF. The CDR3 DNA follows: TGTGCCAGCAGCGTAAAGGGGGCCAACACCGGAGATACGCAGTATTTT.

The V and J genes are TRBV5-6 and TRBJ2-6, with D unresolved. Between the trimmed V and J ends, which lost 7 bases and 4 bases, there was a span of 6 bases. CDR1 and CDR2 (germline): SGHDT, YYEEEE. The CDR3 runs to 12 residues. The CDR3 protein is CASVSGANVLTF. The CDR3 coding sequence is TGTGCCAGCGTTTCCGGGGCCAACGTCCTGACTTTC.

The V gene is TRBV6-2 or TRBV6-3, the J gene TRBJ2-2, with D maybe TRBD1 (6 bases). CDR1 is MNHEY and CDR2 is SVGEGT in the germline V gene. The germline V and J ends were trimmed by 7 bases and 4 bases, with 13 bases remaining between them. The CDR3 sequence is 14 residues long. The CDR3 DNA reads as TGTGCCAGCACCCCGCAGGGGATCACCGGGGAGCTGTTTTTT. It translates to CASTPQGITGELFF.

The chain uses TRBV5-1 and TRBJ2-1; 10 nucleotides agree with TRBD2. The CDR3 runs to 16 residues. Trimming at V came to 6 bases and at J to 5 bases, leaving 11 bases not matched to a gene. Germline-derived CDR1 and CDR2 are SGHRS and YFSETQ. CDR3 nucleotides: TGCGCCAGCAACTTACCTGGACTAGCGGCAAACAATGAGCAGTTCTTC. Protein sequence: CASNLPGLAANNEQFF.

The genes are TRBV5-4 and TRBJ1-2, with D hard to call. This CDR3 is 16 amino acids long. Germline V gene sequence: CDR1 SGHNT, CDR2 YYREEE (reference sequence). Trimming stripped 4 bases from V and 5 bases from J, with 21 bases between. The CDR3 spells CASSSGARAAMYGYTF. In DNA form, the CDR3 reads TGTGCCAGCAGCAGCGGAGCAAGGGCCGCTATGTATGGCTACACCTTC.

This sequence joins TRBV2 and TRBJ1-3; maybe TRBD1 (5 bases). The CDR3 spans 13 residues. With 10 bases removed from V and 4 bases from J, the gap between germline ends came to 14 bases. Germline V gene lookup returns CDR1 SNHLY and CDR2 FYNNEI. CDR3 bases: TGTGCCATCGGGGGGTCTTCGGGAAACACCATATATTTT. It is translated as CAIGGSSGNTIYF.

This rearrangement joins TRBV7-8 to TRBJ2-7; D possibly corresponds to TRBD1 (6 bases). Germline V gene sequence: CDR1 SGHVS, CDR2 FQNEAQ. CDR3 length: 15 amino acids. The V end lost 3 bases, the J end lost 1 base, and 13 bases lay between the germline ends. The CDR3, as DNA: TGTGCCAGCAGCTTGATGGGGACACCGTCCTACGAGCAGTACTTC. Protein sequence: CASSLMGTPSYEQYF.

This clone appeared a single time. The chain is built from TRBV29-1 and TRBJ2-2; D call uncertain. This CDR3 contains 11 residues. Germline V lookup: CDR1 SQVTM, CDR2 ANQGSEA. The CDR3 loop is CTYLDTGELFF. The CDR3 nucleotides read TGCACCTACTTAGACACCGGGGAGCTGTTTTTT.

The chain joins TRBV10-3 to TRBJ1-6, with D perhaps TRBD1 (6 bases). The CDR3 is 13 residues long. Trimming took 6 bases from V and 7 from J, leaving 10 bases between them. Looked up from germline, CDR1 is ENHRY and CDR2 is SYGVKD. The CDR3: CAISRQENSPLHF. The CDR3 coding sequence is TGTGCCATCAGCAGACAGGAAAATTCACCCCTCCACTTT.

In DNA form, the CDR3 reads TGTGCCAGCAGCCCGATTTCCGGGGAGCTGTTTTTT. Its protein is CASSPISGELFF. The gene calls are TRBV5-4 and TRBJ2-2; D ambiguous. The V end lost 4 bases, the J end lost 6 bases, and 7 bases lay between the germline ends. Per germline, CDR1 SGHNT and CDR2 YYREEE (reference sequence). This CDR3 is built from 12 residues.

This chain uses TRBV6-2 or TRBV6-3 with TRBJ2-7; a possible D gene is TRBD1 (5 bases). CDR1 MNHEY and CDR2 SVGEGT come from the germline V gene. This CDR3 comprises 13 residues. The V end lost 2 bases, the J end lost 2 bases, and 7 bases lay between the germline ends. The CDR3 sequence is CASSYTGAYEQYF. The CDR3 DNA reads TGTGCCAGCAGTTACACAGGAGCCTACGAGCAGTACTTC.

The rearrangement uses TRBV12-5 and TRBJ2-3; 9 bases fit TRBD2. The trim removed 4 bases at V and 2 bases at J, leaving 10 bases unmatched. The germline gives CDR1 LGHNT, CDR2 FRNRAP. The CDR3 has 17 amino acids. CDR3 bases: TGTGCTAGTGGTTCCGTAGCGGGGGCCTTATACACAGATACGCAGTATTTT. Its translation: CASGSVAGALYTDTQYF.

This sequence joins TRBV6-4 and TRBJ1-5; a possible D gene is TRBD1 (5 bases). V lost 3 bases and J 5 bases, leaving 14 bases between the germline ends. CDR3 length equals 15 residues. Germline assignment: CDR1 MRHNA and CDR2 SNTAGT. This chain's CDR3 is CASSESGERYQPQHF. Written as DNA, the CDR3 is TGTGCCAGCAGTGAATCGGGGGAAAGATATCAGCCCCAGCATTTT.

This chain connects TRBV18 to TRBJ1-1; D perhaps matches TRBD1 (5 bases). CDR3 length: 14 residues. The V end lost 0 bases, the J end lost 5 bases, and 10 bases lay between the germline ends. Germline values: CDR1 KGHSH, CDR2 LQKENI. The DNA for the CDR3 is TGTGCCAGCTCACCACCGGGGCCGCGAACTGAAGCTTTCTTT. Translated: CASSPPGPRTEAFF.

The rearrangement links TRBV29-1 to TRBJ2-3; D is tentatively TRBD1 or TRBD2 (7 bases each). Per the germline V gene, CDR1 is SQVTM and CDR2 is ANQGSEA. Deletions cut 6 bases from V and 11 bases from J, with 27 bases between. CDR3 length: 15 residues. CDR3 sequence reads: CSVGGGGGQDSRQYF. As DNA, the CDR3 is TGCAGCGTGGGGGGGGGCGGCGGACAGGATTCTAGGCAGTATTTT.

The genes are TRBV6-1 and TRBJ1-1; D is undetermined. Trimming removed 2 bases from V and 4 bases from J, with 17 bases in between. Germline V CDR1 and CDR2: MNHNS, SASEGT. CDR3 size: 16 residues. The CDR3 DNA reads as TGTGCCAGCAGTGAATGGGCAAGGGCTGAGGGCACTGAAGCTTTCTTT. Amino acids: CASSEWARAEGTEAFF.

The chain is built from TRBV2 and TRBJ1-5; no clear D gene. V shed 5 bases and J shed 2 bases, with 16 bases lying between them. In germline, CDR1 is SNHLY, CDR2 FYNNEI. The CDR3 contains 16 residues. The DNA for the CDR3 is TGTGCCAGCAGTAGTGGCCGAAATATCGGCAATCAGCCCCAGCATTTT. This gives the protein CASSSGRNIGNQPQHF. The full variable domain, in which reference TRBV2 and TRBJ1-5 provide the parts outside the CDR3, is EPEVTQTPSHQVTQMGQEVILRCVPISNHLYFYWYRQILGQKVEFLVSFYNNEISEKSEIFDDQFSVERPDGSNFTLKIRSTKLEDSAMYFCASSSGRNIGNQPQHFGDGTRLSIL.

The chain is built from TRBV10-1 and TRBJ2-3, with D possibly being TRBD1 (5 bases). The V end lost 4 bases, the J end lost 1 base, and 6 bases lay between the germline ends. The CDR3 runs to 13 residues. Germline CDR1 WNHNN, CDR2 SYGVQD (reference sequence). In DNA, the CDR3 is TGCGCCAGCAGTGGACAGCGCACAGATACGCAGTATTTT. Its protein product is CASSGQRTDTQYF.

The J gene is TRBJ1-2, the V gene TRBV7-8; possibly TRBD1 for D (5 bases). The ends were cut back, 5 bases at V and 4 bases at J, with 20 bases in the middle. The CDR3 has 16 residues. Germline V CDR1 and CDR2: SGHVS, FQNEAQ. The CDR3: CASSHGTGWNPYGYTF. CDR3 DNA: TGTGCCAGCAGCCACGGGACCGGATGGAACCCCTATGGCTACACCTTC.

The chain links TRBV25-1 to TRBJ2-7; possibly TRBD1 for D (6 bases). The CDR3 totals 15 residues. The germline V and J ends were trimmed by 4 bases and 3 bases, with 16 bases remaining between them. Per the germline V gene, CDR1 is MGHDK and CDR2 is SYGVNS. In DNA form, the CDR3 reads TGTGCCAGCAGTGTCGACGTTAAAGGGGGCTACGAGCAGTACGTC. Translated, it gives CASSVDVKGGYEQYV.

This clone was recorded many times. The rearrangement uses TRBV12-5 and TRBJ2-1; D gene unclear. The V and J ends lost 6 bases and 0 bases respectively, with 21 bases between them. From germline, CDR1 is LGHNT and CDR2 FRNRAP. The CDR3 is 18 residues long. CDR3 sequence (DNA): TGTGCTAGTGGGGCTATTGCGGACGGAAAGAGCTCCTACAATGAGCAGTTCTTC. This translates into CASGAIADGKSSYNEQFF.

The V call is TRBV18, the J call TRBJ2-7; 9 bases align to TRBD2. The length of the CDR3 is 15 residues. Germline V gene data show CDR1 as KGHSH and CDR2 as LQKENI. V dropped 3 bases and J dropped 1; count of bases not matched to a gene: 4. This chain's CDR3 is CASSPGLAPSYEQYV. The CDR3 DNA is TGTGCCAGCTCACCCGGACTAGCGCCTTCCTACGAGCAGTACGTC.

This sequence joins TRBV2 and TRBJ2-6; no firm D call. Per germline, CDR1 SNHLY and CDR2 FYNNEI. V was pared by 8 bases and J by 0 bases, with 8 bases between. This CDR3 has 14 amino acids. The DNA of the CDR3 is TGTGCCAGCTGTGGTAACTCTGGGGCCAACGTCCTGACTTTC. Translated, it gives CASCGNSGANVLTF. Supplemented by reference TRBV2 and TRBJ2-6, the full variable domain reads EPEVTQTPSHQVTQMGQEVILRCVPISNHLYFYWYRQILGQKVEFLVSFYNNEISEKSEIFDDQFSVERPDGSNFTLKIRSTKLEDSAMYFCASCGNSGANVLTFGAGSRLTVL.

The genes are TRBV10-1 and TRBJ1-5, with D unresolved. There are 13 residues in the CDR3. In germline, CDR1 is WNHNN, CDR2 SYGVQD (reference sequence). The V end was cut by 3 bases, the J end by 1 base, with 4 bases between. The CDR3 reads CASSESSNQPQHF. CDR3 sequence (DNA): TGCGCCAGCAGTGAAAGCAGCAATCAGCCCCAGCATTTT.